This T cell receptor (beta chain) was captured in a study of T-cell memory formation after mild COVID-19. Study-wide context: Clustering of TCRs was largely donor specific.

The authors produced TCR alpha and TCR beta cDNA libraries with sample barcodes and UMIs by 5'RACE using constant-segment primers. Using its own MiXCR run on the 5' RACE reads, TCRdb lists one record per CDR3 protein. The repertoire consists of roughly 480,000 distinct CDR3 sequences, with about 23% occurring once and the leading ten covering under 15%. This clonotype was seen a few times. Antigen: not known. General study findings and limits: CD4+ clones that contracted lay mainly in CM and EM; CD8+ ones lay in EMRA.

V dropped 1 base and J dropped 5; count of bases not matched to a gene: 3. Germline V gene data show CDR1 as LGHNA and CDR2 as YSLEER. The CDR3 covers 15 residues. The sample comprised PBMCs or a T cell subset sorted from them (not recorded which). The TCR comes from an adult woman who had mild COVID-19 (a few samples of this study predate the infection). Cell type and time point are not known. The chain employs TRBV4-3 and TRBJ2-3; TRBD2 agrees at 10 bases. The CDR3 DNA follows: TGCGCCAGCAGCCAAGGGACTAGCGGTGGAGATACGCAGTATTTT. This translates into CASSQGTSGGDTQYF.